This entry describes one T cell receptor (beta chain). Its cognate antigen is unknown. Germline lookup yields CDR1 SQVTM and CDR2 ANQGSEA. V lost 5 bases, J lost 2 bases, and 13 bases lay in between. This CDR3 spans 13 amino acids. The data were taken from a study of cytomegalovirus exposure and HLA in healthy donors. General study points: A later analysis linked a missense DCLRE1C variant to TCR beta V- and J-gene trimming. Earlier results showed most TCR beta V segments being productive about 90% or about 30% of the time. It was confirmed in vitro that a few of the CMV-associated chains were specific for CMV antigens.

In the PCR, 60 Vbeta and 13 Jbeta primers were used. The data were produced by immunoSEQ multiplex PCR, yet TCRdb's version contains in-frame clones alone and is incomplete. Here the sample spans 150,000 to 200,000 clones, more than 60% being singletons. Donors sampled were nominally healthy, though unrecorded immune exposures were likely. This receptor was obtained from a woman in her thirties or forties in good health and CMV-seropositive. The chain carries TRBV29-1 and TRBJ2-7; the D gene is possibly TRBD1 (6 bases). The sample was PBMCs. The CDR3 loop is CSVMDSATYEQYF. Written as DNA, the CDR3 is TGCAGCGTTATGGACAGCGCTACCTACGAGCAGTACTTC.